This is a list of T cell receptor beta chains from one sample in a study of shared clonotypes between healthy human individuals. The repertoire was sequenced with immunoSEQ multiplex PCR; TCRdb's copy has only in-frame clones and lacks some. This table holds roughly 1,000,000 clones, around 78% found once. Material: memory CD4+ T cells from PBMCs. The receptors were sampled from a man younger than 30 in good health. Some clones in this sample may be carry-over from other donors' samples. Both conserved end residues are part of each CDR3. A D gene is named only where the DNA matches it firmly. Some rows have no size entry. The others give once, few or many, or a class for an expanded clone.

abundance: NA; v_gene: TRBV6-6; j_gene: TRBJ2-7; d_gene: NA; CDR3nt: TGTGCCAGCAGTTACTCCCAGGGTTACTCCTACGAGCAGTACTTC; CDR3aa: CASSYSQGYSYEQYF
abundance: NA; v_gene: TRBV7-3; j_gene: TRBJ2-3; d_gene: TRBD2; CDR3nt: TGTGCCAGCAGCTTGGATCCTAGCGGGGCGGGCACAGATACGCAGTATTTT; CDR3aa: CASSLDPSGAGTDTQYF
abundance: NA; v_gene: TRBV28; j_gene: TRBJ2-1; d_gene: NA; CDR3nt: TGTGCCAGCAGTTTTTCGGCCGGGAGCTCCTACAATGAGCAGTTCTTC; CDR3aa: CASSFSAGSSYNEQFF
abundance: NA; v_gene: TRBV6-5; j_gene: TRBJ2-3; d_gene: TRBD1; CDR3nt: TGTGCCAGCAGTGGACAGGGTCTGGGCACAGATACGCAGTATTTT; CDR3aa: CASSGQGLGTDTQYF
abundance: NA; v_gene: TRBV25-1; j_gene: TRBJ1-3; d_gene: TRBD1; CDR3nt: TGTGCCAGCAAAAGACAGGGGGCGAGAAACACCATATATTTT; CDR3aa: CASKRQGARNTIYF
abundance: few; v_gene: TRBV5-1; j_gene: TRBJ1-1; d_gene: NA; CDR3nt: TGCGCCAGCAGCTTGGGAACCTCCGACACTGAAGCTTTCTTT; CDR3aa: CASSLGTSDTEAFF
abundance: many; v_gene: TRBV11-2; j_gene: TRBJ2-1; d_gene: TRBD2; CDR3nt: TGTGCCAGCAGCTTTATGATTCAGTCGGGGGAGGGTGAGCAGTTCTTC; CDR3aa: CASSFMIQSGEGEQFF
abundance: few; v_gene: TRBV2; j_gene: TRBJ1-1; d_gene: NA; CDR3nt: TGTGCCAGCAGTGTACAGGGAGCAAACACTGAAGCTTTCTTT; CDR3aa: CASSVQGANTEAFF
abundance: NA; v_gene: TRBV2; j_gene: TRBJ1-2; d_gene: NA; CDR3nt: TGTGCCAGCAGCCCCCAAGGACAGTTATATGGCTACACCTTC; CDR3aa: CASSPQGQLYGYTF
abundance: NA; v_gene: TRBV7-2; j_gene: TRBJ2-3; d_gene: NA; CDR3nt: TGTGCCAGCAGCCCCCAGCGGGGTGGCGGGACAACCCCCGGGGCGCAGTATTTT; CDR3aa: CASSPQRGGGTTPGAQYF
abundance: NA; v_gene: TRBV4-2; j_gene: TRBJ2-3; d_gene: NA; CDR3nt: TGTGCCAGCAGCCTAAAACCGGGCCCCAAAGGGGCGGATACGCAGTATTTT; CDR3aa: CASSLKPGPKGADTQYF
abundance: once; v_gene: TRBV5-4; j_gene: TRBJ2-7; d_gene: TRBD1; CDR3nt: TGTGCCAGCAGCTCTAGGGGACAGGGAGTCTACGAGCAGTACTTC; CDR3aa: CASSSRGQGVYEQYF
abundance: NA; v_gene: TRBV5-4; j_gene: TRBJ1-2; d_gene: NA; CDR3nt: TGTGCCAGCAGCTCAGGGACGAGGGACTGGGGCTACACCTTC; CDR3aa: CASSSGTRDWGYTF
abundance: NA; v_gene: TRBV5-1; j_gene: TRBJ2-5; d_gene: TRBD2; CDR3nt: TGCGCCAGCAGCTTCGGGACTAGCCAAGAGACCCAGTACTTC; CDR3aa: CASSFGTSQETQYF
abundance: few; v_gene: TRBV5-5; j_gene: TRBJ1-1; d_gene: NA; CDR3nt: TGTGCCAGCAGCAGAGTGTTACCTTCCGGTCGGCATGTGAACACTGAAGCTTTCTTT; CDR3aa: CASSRVLPSGRHVNTEAFF
abundance: NA; v_gene: TRBV29-1; j_gene: TRBJ2-2; d_gene: NA; CDR3nt: TGCAGCGTCCCAGGATCCTACACCGGGGAGCTGTTTTTT; CDR3aa: CSVPGSYTGELFF
abundance: NA; v_gene: TRBV9; j_gene: TRBJ1-5; d_gene: NA; CDR3nt: TGTGCCAGCAGCGTAGGGGTAAACCAGCCCCAGCATTTT; CDR3aa: CASSVGVNQPQHF
abundance: NA; v_gene: TRBV25-1; j_gene: TRBJ2-2; d_gene: NA; CDR3nt: TGTGCCAGCAGTGAACCGGCACGCGGGGAGCTGTTTTTT; CDR3aa: CASSEPARGELFF
abundance: NA; v_gene: TRBV11-2; j_gene: TRBJ1-2; d_gene: NA; CDR3nt: TGTGCCAGCAGCTTAGTACAGGGTCAGTCTGGCTACACCTTC; CDR3aa: CASSLVQGQSGYTF
abundance: NA; v_gene: TRBV5-4; j_gene: TRBJ2-1; d_gene: TRBD2; CDR3nt: TGTGCCAGCACCCCGAGCGTAAGCGGGAGGGGGAATGAGCAGTTCTTC; CDR3aa: CASTPSVSGRGNEQFF
abundance: NA; v_gene: TRBV5-1; j_gene: TRBJ2-5; d_gene: TRBD2; CDR3nt: TGCGCCAGCAGCTTGGTAGCTAGCGGGGGCCAAGAGACCCAGTACTTC; CDR3aa: CASSLVASGGQETQYF
abundance: NA; v_gene: TRBV7-9; j_gene: TRBJ2-5; d_gene: TRBD2; CDR3nt: TGTGCCAGCAGCTTGTTTTCTCCTTCTAGCGGCCTCCGGGAGACCCAGTACTTC; CDR3aa: CASSLFSPSSGLRETQYF
abundance: NA; v_gene: TRBV5-4; j_gene: TRBJ2-5; d_gene: TRBD2; CDR3nt: TGTGCCAGCAGCCGCCTGACTAGCTGGGAGACCCAGTACTTC; CDR3aa: CASSRLTSWETQYF
abundance: NA; v_gene: TRBV5-1; j_gene: TRBJ1-1; d_gene: NA; CDR3nt: TGCGCCAGCAGCTTGGCGCCAGCACGGGTGACTGAAGCTTTCTTT; CDR3aa: CASSLAPARVTEAFF
abundance: NA; v_gene: TRBV12-5; j_gene: TRBJ1-1; d_gene: NA; CDR3nt: TGTGCTAGTGGTTTGTACGGCTGGGCGAACACTGAAGCTTTCTTT; CDR3aa: CASGLYGWANTEAFF
abundance: NA; v_gene: TRBV27; j_gene: TRBJ2-7; d_gene: NA; CDR3nt: TGTGCCAGCAGGAAAACAGCGGGCCAGGTCTACGAGCAGTACTTC; CDR3aa: CASRKTAGQVYEQYF
abundance: once; v_gene: TRBV7-8; j_gene: TRBJ2-7; d_gene: NA; CDR3nt: TGTGCCAGCAGCCTCGAGGCCAGGAGGGCGATCCACGAGCAGTACTTC; CDR3aa: CASSLEARRAIHEQYF
abundance: NA; v_gene: TRBV5-4; j_gene: TRBJ1-2; d_gene: NA; CDR3nt: TGTGCCAGCAGCTTCTTTAAGGGGGAAATCTATGGCTACACCTTC; CDR3aa: CASSFFKGEIYGYTF
abundance: NA; v_gene: TRBV18; j_gene: TRBJ2-5; d_gene: NA; CDR3nt: TGTGCCAGCTCACCAGGAATTCAGGAGGTGACCCAGTACTTC; CDR3aa: CASSPGIQEVTQYF
abundance: NA; v_gene: TRBV28; j_gene: TRBJ2-2; d_gene: NA; CDR3nt: TGTGCCAGCAGTTTATCGCTCCAGAGTGCAGGGCCCACCGTACGCACCGGGGAGCTGTTTTTT; CDR3aa: CASSLSLQSAGPTVRTGELFF
abundance: NA; v_gene: TRBV5-5; j_gene: TRBJ1-2; d_gene: NA; CDR3nt: TGTGCCAGCAGCTCGTATGACAGCTATGGCTACACCTTC; CDR3aa: CASSSYDSYGYTF
abundance: NA; v_gene: TRBV27; j_gene: TRBJ2-4; d_gene: NA; CDR3nt: TGTGCCAGCAGGTTAAGAGGGGGAGACATTCAGTACTTC; CDR3aa: CASRLRGGDIQYF
abundance: many; v_gene: TRBV9; j_gene: TRBJ2-3; d_gene: NA; CDR3nt: TGTGCCAGCAGCCCCCTGACCCGAGATACGCAGTATTTT; CDR3aa: CASSPLTRDTQYF